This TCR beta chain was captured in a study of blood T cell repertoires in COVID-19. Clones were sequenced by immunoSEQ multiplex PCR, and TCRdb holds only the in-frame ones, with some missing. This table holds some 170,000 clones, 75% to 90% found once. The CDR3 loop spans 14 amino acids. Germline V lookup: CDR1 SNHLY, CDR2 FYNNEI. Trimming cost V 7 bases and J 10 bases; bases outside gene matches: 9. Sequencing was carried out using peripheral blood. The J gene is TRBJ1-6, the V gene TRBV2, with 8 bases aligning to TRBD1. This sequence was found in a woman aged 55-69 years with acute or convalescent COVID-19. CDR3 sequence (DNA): TGTGCCAGCAAAAAAGACAGGGGTGGCTCACCCCTCCACTTT. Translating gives CASKKDRGGSPLHF.